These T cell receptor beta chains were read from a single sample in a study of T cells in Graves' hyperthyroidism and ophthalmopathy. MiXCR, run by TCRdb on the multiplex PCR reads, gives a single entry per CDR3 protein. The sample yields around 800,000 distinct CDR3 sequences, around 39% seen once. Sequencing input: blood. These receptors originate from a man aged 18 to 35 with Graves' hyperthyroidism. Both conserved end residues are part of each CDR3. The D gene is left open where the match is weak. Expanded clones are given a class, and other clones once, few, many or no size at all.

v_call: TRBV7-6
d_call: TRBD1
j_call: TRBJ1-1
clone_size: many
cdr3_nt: TGTGCCAGCAGCATGACAGGGGGCACTGAAGCTTTCTTT
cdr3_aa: CASSMTGGTEAFF

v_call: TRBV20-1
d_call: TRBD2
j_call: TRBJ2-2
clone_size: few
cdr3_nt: TGCAGTGCTAGAATTGTAGCGGGAGAAGACACCGGGGAGCTGTTTTTT
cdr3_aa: CSARIVAGEDTGELFF

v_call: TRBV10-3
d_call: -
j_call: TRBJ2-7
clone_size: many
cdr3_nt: TGTGCCACCAAAGGGGTCGCGGACTACGAGCAGTACTTC
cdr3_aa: CATKGVADYEQYF

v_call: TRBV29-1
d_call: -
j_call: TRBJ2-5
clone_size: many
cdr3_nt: TGCAGCGCCACAGGGTCGGTCCGGGGAGAGACCCAGTACTTC
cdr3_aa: CSATGSVRGETQYF

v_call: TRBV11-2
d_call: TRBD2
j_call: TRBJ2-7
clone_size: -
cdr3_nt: TGTGCCAGCAGCTTCCTAGCGGGACAGCTCTACGAGCAGTACTTC
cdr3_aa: CASSFLAGQLYEQYF

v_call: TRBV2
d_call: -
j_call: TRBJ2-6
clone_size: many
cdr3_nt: TGTGCCGGGAAGGCGGCTGGGGCCAACGTCCTGACTTTC
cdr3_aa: CAGKAAGANVLTF

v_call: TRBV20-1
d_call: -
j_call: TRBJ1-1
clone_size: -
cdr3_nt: TGCAGTGCTAGAGTCTCGACCGAAATTGGAGCTTTCTTT
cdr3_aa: CSARVSTEIGAFF

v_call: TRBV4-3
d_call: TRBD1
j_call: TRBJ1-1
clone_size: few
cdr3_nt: TGCGCCAGCAGCCAAGGCGTCAGGGGGGAGACTGAAGCTTTCTTT
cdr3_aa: CASSQGVRGETEAFF

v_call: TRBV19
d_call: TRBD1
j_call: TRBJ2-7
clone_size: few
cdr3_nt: TGTGCCAGTAGTAACAGACGCGGGACAGGGGTTGGGGAGCAGTACTTC
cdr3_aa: CASSNRRGTGVGEQYF

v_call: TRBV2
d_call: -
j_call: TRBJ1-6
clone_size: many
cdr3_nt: TGTGCCAGCAGTCCGGGGATAAATTCACCCCTCCACTTT
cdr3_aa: CASSPGINSPLHF

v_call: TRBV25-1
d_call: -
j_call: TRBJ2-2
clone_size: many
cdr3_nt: TGTGCCAGCAGGAAGGATCAAACAGGGAACACCGGGGAGCTGTTTTTT
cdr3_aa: CASRKDQTGNTGELFF

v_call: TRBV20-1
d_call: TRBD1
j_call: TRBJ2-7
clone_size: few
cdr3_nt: TGCAGTGCTGGGACAGGCGTCTCCTACGAGCAGTACTTC
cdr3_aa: CSAGTGVSYEQYF

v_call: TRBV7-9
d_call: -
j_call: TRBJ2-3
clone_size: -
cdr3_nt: TGTGCCAGCAGCTCCAAAGCAGATACGCAGTATTTT
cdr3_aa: CASSSKADTQYF

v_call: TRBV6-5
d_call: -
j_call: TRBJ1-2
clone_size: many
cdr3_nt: TGTGCCAGCAGTACAGGGATCGGCTACACCTTC
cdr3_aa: CASSTGIGYTF

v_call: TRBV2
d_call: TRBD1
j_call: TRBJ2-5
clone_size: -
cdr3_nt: TGTGCCAGCAGCTGGACAGGGGGCGCAGATACGCAGTACTTC
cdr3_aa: CASSWTGGADTQYF

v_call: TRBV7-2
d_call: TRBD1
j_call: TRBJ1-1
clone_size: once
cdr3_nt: TGTGCCAGCAGCACAACTTTCAGGGGGCCAAACACTGAAGCTTTCTTT
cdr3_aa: CASSTTFRGPNTEAFF

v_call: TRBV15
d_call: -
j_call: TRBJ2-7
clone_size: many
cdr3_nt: TGTGCCACCAGCAGAGATTATCGGAGCTCCTACGAGCAGTACTTC
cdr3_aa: CATSRDYRSSYEQYF

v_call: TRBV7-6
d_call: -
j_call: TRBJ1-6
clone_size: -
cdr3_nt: TGTGCCAGCAGCCCCGGGTACTCCTATAATTCACCCCTCCACTTT
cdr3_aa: CASSPGYSYNSPLHF

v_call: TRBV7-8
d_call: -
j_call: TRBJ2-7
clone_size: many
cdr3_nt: TGTGCCAGCAGCTTCAGCCAGGGTCGATGGGTCGAGCAGTACTTC
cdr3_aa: CASSFSQGRWVEQYF

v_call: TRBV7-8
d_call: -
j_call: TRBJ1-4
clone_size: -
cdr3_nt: TGTGCCAGCAGTTTAGGGTTCACGGGGGGCGCGGGTGAAAAACTGTTTTTT
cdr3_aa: CASSLGFTGGAGEKLFF

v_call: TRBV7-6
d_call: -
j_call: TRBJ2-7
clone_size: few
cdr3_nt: TGTGCCAGCAGCTCGGAGACAAACCCCTACGAGCAGTACTTC
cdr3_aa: CASSSETNPYEQYF

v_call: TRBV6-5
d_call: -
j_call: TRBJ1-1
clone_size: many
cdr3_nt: TGTGCCACCATATCCGGGGGAAGCACTGAAGCTTTCTTT
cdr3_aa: CATISGGSTEAFF

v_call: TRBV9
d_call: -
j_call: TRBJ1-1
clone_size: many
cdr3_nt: TGTGCCAGCAGCGGCGCAGGGGTTGAAGCTTTCTTT
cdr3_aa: CASSGAGVEAFF

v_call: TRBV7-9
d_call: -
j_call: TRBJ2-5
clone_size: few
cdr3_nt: TGTGCCAGCAGCTTCACGACCGGGGAGACCCAGTACTTC
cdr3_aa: CASSFTTGETQYF

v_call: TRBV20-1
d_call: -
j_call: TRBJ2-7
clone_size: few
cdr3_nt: TGCAGTGCCAGAGAGTCCCGACGGCTTTCTTACGAGCAGTACTTC
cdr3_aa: CSARESRRLSYEQYF

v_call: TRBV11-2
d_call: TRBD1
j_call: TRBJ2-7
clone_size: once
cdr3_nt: TGTGCCAGCAGCTTATGGCGGGGACAGGGCTACGAGCAGTACTTC
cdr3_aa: CASSLWRGQGYEQYF

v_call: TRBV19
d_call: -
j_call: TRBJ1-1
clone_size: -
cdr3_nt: TGTGCCAGTAAGGGGAGAACTGAAGCTTTCTTT
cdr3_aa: CASKGRTEAFF

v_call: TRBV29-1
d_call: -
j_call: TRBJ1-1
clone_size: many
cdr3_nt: TGCAGCTCTGAGTCGTTTATGAACACTGAAGCTTTCTTT
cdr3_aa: CSSESFMNTEAFF

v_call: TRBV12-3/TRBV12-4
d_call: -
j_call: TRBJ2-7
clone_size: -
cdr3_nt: TGCGCCAGCAGCCAGACAGACACACGCTCCTACGAGCAGTACTTC
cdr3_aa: CASSQTDTRSYEQYF

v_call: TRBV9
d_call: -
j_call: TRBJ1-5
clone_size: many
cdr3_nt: TGTGCCAGCAGCCTCTTGAAAGGGCCCCAGCATTTT
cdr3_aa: CASSLLKGPQHF

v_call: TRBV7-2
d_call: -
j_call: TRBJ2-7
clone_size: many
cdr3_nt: TGTGCCAGCAGCTTAGTCTCCTACGAGCAGTACTTC
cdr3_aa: CASSLVSYEQYF

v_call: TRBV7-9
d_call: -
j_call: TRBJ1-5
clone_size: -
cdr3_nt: TGTGCCAGCAGCCCCGGGAGGGACAATCGGCCCCAGCATTTT
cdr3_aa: CASSPGRDNRPQHF

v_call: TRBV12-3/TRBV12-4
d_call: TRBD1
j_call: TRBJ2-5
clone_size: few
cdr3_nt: TGTGCCAGCAGTTACGGACAGGGGTTAGTGGAGACCCAGTACTTC
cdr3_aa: CASSYGQGLVETQYF

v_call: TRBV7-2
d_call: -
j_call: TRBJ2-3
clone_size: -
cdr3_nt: TGTGCCAGCAGCTTATCTTTGGGCGGCGATACGCAGTATTTT
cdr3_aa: CASSLSLGGDTQYF